This TCR beta chain was identified during a study of cytomegalovirus exposure and HLA in healthy donors. Use of 60 Vbeta and 13 Jbeta primers characterized the PCR. The method was immunoSEQ multiplex PCR; TCRdb's version includes in-frame clones alone and lacks a portion of them. Of about 100,000 clones in the sample, about 79% were seen once. The study's findings and limits: Roughly even sequencing depth across donors was the assumption behind the presence/absence analyses. Certain indistinguishable V segments, among them TRBV6-2 and TRBV6-3, were excluded.

Trimming at V came to 2 bases and at J to 11 bases, leaving 6 bases not matched to a gene. This CDR3 spans 14 amino acids. Per germline, CDR1 GTSNPN and CDR2 SVGIG (reference sequence). Concerning this clone: The antigen remains unidentified.

Sequencing input: PBMCs. This chain connects TRBV30 to TRBJ2-1, with TRBD2 matching over 13 bases. The sequence came from a man in his fifties or sixties in good health and CMV-seropositive. The CDR3 bases are TGTGCCTGGAGTAGGACTAGCGGGGGTGTAAAGCAGTTCTTC. The encoded protein is CAWSRTSGGVKQFF.